This section outlines one T cell receptor (beta chain) sequence together with its context. The antigen remains undetermined. The CDR3 has 13 residues. Per the germline V gene, CDR1 is MNHEY and CDR2 is SVGAGI. Deletions cut 2 bases from V and 4 bases from J, with 8 bases between. This sample was taken from a study of T cell responses to AZD1222 COVID-19 vaccine. Study findings and constraints: Females made up more of the donors, who were largely white British, and clonal diversity may have come out too low. The span of vaccine-associated CD4 TCRs extended across spike, with dominance at 160-218 and 743-854. After two AZD1222 doses, spike-specific TCR breadth and depth rose versus day 0.

Sequencing was performed with immunoSEQ multiplex PCR; in TCRdb, only in-frame clones are kept and a portion is missing. The table includes approximately 160,000 clones, 85% to 95% detected once. The sequence came from an adult in good health. V and J are TRBV6-5 and TRBJ1-2, with D maybe TRBD1 (5 bases). Sequences were derived from peripheral blood, sampled on day 0 of AZD1222 vaccination. This chain's CDR3 is CASSYDRSYGYTF. CDR3 coding DNA: TGTGCCAGCAGTTACGACAGATCCTATGGCTACACCTTC.